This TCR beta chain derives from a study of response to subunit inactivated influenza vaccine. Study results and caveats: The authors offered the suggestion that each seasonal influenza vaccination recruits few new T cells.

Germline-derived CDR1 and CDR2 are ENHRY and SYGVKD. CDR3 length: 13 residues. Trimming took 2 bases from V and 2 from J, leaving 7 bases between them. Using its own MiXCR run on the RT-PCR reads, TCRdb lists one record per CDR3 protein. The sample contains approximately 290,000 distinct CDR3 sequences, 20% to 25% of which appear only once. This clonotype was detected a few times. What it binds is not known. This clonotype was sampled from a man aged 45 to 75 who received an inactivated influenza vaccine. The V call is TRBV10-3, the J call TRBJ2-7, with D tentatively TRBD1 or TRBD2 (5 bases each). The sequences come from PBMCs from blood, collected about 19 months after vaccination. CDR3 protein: CAISEGTPYEQYF. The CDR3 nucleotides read TGTGCCATCAGTGAGGGGACGCCCTACGAGCAGTACTTC.